Each of the 16 T cell receptor beta chains below was sequenced from the same sample in a study of T cell changes during pregnancy in multiple sclerosis. The method was immunoSEQ multiplex PCR; TCRdb's version includes in-frame clones alone and lacks a portion of them. The table includes about 35,000 clones, about 92% detected once. Sequencing used CD4+ T cells from peripheral blood mononuclear cells, obtained in the third trimester of pregnancy. These receptors were obtained from a female donor in good health, enrolled as a control in a pregnancy study.

V is TRBV5-5 and J is TRBJ1-1; D is possibly TRBD1 (5 bases). The CDR3 sequence is 16 residues long. Trimming shortened V by 4 bases and J by 0 bases, and 16 bases separated the two germline ends. Germline lookup yields CDR1 SGHKS and CDR2 YYEKEE (reference sequence). CDR3 amino acids: CASSQPLGGLNTEAFF. The CDR3 coding sequence is TGTGCCAGCAGCCAACCGTTGGGGGGATTGAACACTGAAGCTTTCTTT.

V usage is TRBV30 and J usage is TRBJ1-6; possible D gene TRBD1, 5 bases. V dropped 3 bases and J dropped 7 bases, with 16 bases sitting between them. The CDR3 has 15 residues. Germline V CDR1 and CDR2: GTSNPN, SVGIG (reference sequence). CDR3 coding DNA: TGTGCCTGGAGCACCTGGGGCGGTAAGAATTCACCCCTCCACTTT. Translated, it gives CAWSTWGGKNSPLHF.

V is TRBV18 and J is TRBJ1-4; D gene unclear. The CDR3 consists of 14 residues. The germline CDR1 and CDR2 sequences are KGHSH and LQKENI. Trimming shortened V by 2 bases and J by 0 bases, and 4 bases separated the two germline ends. The CDR3 nucleotides are TGTGCCAGCTCACCAACATCAACTAATGAAAAACTGTTTTTT. As protein: CASSPTSTNEKLFF.

The V and J genes are TRBV6-1 and TRBJ2-7; the match to TRBD1 covers 8 bases. The CDR3 runs 14 residues. Germline CDR1 is MNHNS and CDR2 is SASEGT. Germline trimming cut 6 bases from V and 6 bases from J; bases unmatched to any gene: 10. Here the CDR3 reads CASRTLTGVGEQYF. CDR3 nucleotide sequence: TGTGCCAGCAGGACCCTGACAGGGGTGGGCGAGCAGTACTTC.

The CDR3 loop reads CASSSPRAGAGDTQYF. The DNA of the CDR3 is TGTGCCAGCAGTTCCCCTAGGGCGGGGGCAGGGGATACGCAGTATTTT. The rearrangement uses TRBV6-5 and TRBJ2-3; TRBD2 might be the D (7 bases). CDR1 is MNHEY, CDR2 SVGAGI, per germline. This CDR3 comprises 16 residues. V gave up 4 bases and J gave up 6 bases, with 20 bases separating them.

CDR3 sequence reads: CASSFSRPQRGDTQYF. The DNA for the CDR3 is TGCGCCAGCAGCTTCTCAAGACCGCAACGGGGGGATACGCAGTATTTT. V and J are TRBV5-1 and TRBJ2-3; weak D call: TRBD2 (6 bases). CDR1 and CDR2 from the germline V gene are SGHRS and YFSETQ. Trimming removed 2 bases from V and 6 bases from J, with 19 bases in between. The CDR3 is 16 amino acids.

The V gene is TRBV14, the J gene TRBJ2-2, with D maybe TRBD1 (6 bases). The CDR3 contains 16 residues. V was shortened by 8 bases and J by 7 bases, with 23 bases between the two germline ends. Germline-derived CDR1 and CDR2 are SGHDN and FVKESK. CDR3 nucleotides: TGTGCCAGCTCCCACCGCATTAGTCAGGGGAACGGGGAGCTGTTTTTT. Amino acids: CASSHRISQGNGELFF.

The V gene is TRBV7-2, the J gene TRBJ2-7, with 8 bases matching TRBD1. J was trimmed by 8 bases and V by 5 bases; bases with no gene match: 14. CDR3 length: 15 residues. Looked up from germline, CDR1 is SGHTA and CDR2 is FQGNSA. The CDR3 region is CASSAEQGVRVQQYF. For the CDR3, the DNA is TGTGCCAGCAGCGCAGAACAGGGGGTTAGGGTTCAGCAGTACTTC.

The chain has TRBV18 and TRBJ2-7; tentatively, D is TRBD1 (6 bases). From germline, CDR1 is KGHSH and CDR2 LQKENI. V lost 4 bases to trimming and J lost 3 bases, with 16 bases between them. The CDR3 is made up of 15 amino acids. This CDR3 is CASSREQGSFYEQYF. The CDR3 DNA is TGTGCCAGCTCACGGGAACAGGGATCGTTCTACGAGCAGTACTTC.

The chain is built from TRBV11-2 and TRBJ2-4, with TRBD2 as a possible D gene (5 bases). Germline-derived CDR1 and CDR2 are SGHAT and FQNNGV. V lost 1 base, J lost 2 bases, and 9 bases lay in between. CDR3 length: 15 residues. The CDR3 sequence: CASSLGPGTKNIQYF. CDR3 sequence (DNA): TGTGCCAGCAGCTTAGGGCCGGGGACCAAAAACATTCAGTACTTC.

This rearrangement joins TRBV7-3 to TRBJ2-6; 13 nucleotides agree with TRBD2. Trimming at V came to 8 bases and at J to 2 bases, leaving 3 bases not matched to a gene. The CDR3 is made up of 16 amino acids. Looked up from germline, CDR1 is SGHTA and CDR2 is FQGTGA. In nucleotides, the CDR3 is TGTGCCAGCTCCACTAGCGGGGGGGCTGGGGCCAACGTCCTGACTTTC. The encoded protein is CASSTSGGAGANVLTF.

The chain joins TRBV28 to TRBJ2-6; D uncertain. The V gene lost 8 bases and the J gene lost 1 base, with 12 bases spanning the gap. The CDR3 has 15 residues. The germline V gene encodes CDR1 MDHEN and CDR2 SYDVKM. CDR3 nucleotide sequence: TGTGCCAGCTCAATTGCGAGGTCTGGGGCCAACGTCCTGACTTTC. It is translated as CASSIARSGANVLTF.

This clone was found once. The rearrangement uses TRBV11-3 and TRBJ2-5; no firm D call. V was clipped by 5 bases and J by 1 base, with 8 bases between them. Germline V lookup: CDR1 SGHNT, CDR2 YENEEA. The CDR3 runs 13 residues. CDR3 DNA sequence: TGTGCCAGCAGCCCTCCTCGCCAAGAGACCCAGTACTTC. Amino acids: CASSPPRQETQYF.

This clone came up once. The chain is built from TRBV6-6 and TRBJ2-1; 9 bases line up with TRBD1. This CDR3 has 14 residues. CDR1 is MNHNY, CDR2 SVGAGI, per germline (reference sequence). J was trimmed by 10 bases and V by 0 bases; bases with no gene match: 4. The DNA of the CDR3 is TGTGCCAGCAGTTACTCGAAAGGACAGGGGGAGCAGTTCTTC. Its translation is CASSYSKGQGEQFF.

The rearrangement uses TRBV6-5 and TRBJ2-5; possibly TRBD2 for D (6 bases). The V and J ends lost 11 bases and 3 bases respectively, with 19 bases between them. The CDR3 has 14 amino acids. From germline, CDR1 is MNHEY and CDR2 SVGAGI. CDR3 loop: CASRSGTSKETQYF. CDR3 coding DNA: TGTGCCTCAAGGTCGGGGACTTCTAAAGAGACCCAGTACTTC.

This chain uses TRBV4-2 with TRBJ2-7, with 10 bases matching TRBD2. Looked up from germline, CDR1 is LGHNA and CDR2 is YNFKEQ. J gave up 6 bases and V 0 bases, and 8 bases lay outside the gene matches. The CDR3 runs 16 residues. CDR3 sequence reads: CASSQEASGGVREQYF. The CDR3 coding sequence is TGTGCCAGCAGCCAAGAGGCGAGCGGGGGGGTTCGCGAGCAGTACTTC.